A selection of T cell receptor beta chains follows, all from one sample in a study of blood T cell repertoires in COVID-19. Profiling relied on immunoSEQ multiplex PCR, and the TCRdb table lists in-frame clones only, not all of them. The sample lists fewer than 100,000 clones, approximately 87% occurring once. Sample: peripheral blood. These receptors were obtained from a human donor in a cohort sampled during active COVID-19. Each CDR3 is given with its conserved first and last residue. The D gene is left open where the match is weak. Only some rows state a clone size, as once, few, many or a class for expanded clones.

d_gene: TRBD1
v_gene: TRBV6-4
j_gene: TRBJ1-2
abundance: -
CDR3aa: CASRAGTGTFYGYTF
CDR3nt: TGTGCCAGCAGGGCCGGGACAGGCACTTTCTATGGCTACACCTTC

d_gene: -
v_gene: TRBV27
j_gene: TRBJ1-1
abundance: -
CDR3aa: CASSLGGNVNTEAFF
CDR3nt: TGTGCCAGCAGTTTAGGAGGGAATGTGAACACTGAAGCTTTCTTT

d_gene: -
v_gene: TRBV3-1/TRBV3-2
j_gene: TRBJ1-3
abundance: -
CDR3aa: CASSRQVLSGNTIYF
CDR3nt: TGTGCCAGCAGCCGACAGGTTCTATCTGGAAACACCATATATTTT

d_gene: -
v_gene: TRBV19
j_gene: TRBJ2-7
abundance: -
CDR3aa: CASSPLWRDSYEQYF
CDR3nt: TGTGCCAGTAGTCCACTGTGGCGGGACTCCTACGAGCAGTACTTC

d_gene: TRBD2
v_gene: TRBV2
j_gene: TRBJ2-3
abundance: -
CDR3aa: CASSEPGGGGSTDTQYF
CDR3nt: TGTGCCAGCAGCGAACCGGGTGGCGGGGGGAGCACAGATACGCAGTATTTT

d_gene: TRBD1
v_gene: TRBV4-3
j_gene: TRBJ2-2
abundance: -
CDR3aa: CASSRLPGQGVIYESGELFF
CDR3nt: TGCGCCAGCAGCCGCCTCCCGGGGCAGGGGGTGATTTATGAATCCGGGGAGCTGTTTTTT

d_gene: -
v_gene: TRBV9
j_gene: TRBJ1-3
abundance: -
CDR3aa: CASSVGGREGNTIYF
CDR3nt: TGTGCCAGCAGCGTAGGCGGAAGGGAGGGAAACACCATATATTTT

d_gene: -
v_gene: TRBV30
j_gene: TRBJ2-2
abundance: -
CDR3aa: CAWRTQGDTGELFF
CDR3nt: TGTGCCTGGAGAACACAGGGAGACACCGGGGAGCTGTTTTTT

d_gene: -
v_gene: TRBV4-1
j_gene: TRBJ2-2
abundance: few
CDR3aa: CASSPFGGSTGELFF
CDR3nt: TGCGCCAGCAGCCCATTTGGGGGCAGCACCGGGGAGCTGTTTTTT

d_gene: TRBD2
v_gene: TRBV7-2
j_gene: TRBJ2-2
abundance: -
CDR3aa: CASSKGTSAGELFF
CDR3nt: TGTGCCAGCAGCAAAGGGACTAGCGCCGGGGAGCTGTTTTTT

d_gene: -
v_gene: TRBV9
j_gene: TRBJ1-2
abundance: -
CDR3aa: CASSVGEGSYGYTF
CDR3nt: TGTGCCAGCAGCGTAGGTGAAGGGAGCTATGGCTACACCTTC

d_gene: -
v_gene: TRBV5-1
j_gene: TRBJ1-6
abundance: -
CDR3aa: CASSLATEKNSPLHF
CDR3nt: TGCGCCAGCAGCTTGGCCACAGAGAAGAATTCACCCCTCCACTTT

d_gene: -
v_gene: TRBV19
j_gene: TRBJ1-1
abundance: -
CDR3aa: CASSKAGLNTEAFF
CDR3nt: TGTGCCAGTAGTAAGGCAGGTTTGAACACTGAAGCTTTCTTT

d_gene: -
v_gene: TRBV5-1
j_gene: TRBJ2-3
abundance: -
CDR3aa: CASSLALDRSTDTQYF
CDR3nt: TGCGCCAGCAGCTTGGCCTTAGACAGAAGCACAGATACGCAGTATTTT

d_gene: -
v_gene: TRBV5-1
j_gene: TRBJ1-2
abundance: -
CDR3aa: CASSLTDANYGYTF
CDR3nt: TGCGCCAGCAGCTTGACAGACGCTAACTATGGCTACACCTTC

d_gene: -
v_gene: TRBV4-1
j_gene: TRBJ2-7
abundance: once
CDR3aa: CASSQVAALYEQYF
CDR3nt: TGCGCCAGCAGCCAAGTTGCGGCCCTCTACGAGCAGTACTTC

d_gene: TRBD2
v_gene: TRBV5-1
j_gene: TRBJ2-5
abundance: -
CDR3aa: CASRLLAGEAETQYF
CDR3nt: TGCGCCAGCAGGCTCCTAGCGGGGGAAGCGGAGACCCAGTACTTC

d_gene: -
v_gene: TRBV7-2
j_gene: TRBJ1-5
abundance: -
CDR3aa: CASSPDSKGQPQHF
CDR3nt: TGTGCCAGCAGCCCGGACAGCAAAGGTCAGCCCCAGCATTTT

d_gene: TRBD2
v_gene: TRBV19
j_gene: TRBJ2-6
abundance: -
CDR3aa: CASSIPSGGSGANVLTF
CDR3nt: TGTGCCAGTAGTATCCCTAGCGGGGGGAGCGGGGCCAACGTCCTGACTTTC

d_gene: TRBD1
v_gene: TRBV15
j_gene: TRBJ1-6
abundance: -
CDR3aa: CATSSNRGSNSPLHF
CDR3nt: TGTGCCACCAGCAGTAACAGGGGCTCCAATTCACCCCTCCACTTT

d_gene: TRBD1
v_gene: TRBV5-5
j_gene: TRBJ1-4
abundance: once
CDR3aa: CASSHAEDRGPRGKLFF
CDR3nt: TGTGCCAGCAGCCACGCCGAGGACAGGGGACCGCGAGGAAAACTGTTTTTT

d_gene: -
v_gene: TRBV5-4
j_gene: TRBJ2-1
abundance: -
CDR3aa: CASSLGGAYNEQFF
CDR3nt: TGTGCCAGCAGCTTGGGGGGGGCCTACAATGAGCAGTTCTTC

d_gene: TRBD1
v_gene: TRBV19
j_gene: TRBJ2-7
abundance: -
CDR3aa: CASSMDRGNYEQYF
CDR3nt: TGTGCCAGTAGTATGGACAGGGGGAACTACGAGCAGTACTTC

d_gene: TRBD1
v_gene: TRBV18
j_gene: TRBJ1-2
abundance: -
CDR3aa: CASSPRDRGVSGGYTF
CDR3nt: TGTGCCAGCTCACCCAGGGACAGGGGAGTGTCGGGAGGCTACACCTTC

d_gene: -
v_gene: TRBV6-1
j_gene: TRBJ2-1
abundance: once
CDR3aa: CASSVLPDRAYNEQFF
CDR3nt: TGTGCCAGCAGTGTCCTCCCGGACAGAGCCTACAATGAGCAGTTCTTC

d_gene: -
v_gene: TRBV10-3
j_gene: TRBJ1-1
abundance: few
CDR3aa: CAISVRGSDTEAFF
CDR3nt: TGTGCCATCAGTGTTCGGGGGTCCGACACTGAAGCTTTCTTT

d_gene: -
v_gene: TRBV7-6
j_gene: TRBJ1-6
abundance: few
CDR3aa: CASTATAGSNSPLHF
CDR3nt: TGTGCCAGCACCGCTACGGCAGGGTCTAATTCACCCCTCCACTTT

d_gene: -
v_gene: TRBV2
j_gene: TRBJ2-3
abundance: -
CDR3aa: CASTRQYGWDTDTQYF
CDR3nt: TGTGCCAGCACCCGACAGTACGGTTGGGACACAGATACGCAGTATTTT

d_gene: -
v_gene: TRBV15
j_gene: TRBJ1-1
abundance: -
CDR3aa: CATSRPPGMGTEAFF
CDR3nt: TGTGCCACCAGCAGACCCCCCGGGATGGGCACTGAAGCTTTCTTT

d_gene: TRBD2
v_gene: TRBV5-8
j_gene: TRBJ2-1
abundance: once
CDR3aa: CASSLLAGNYNEQFF
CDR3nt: TGTGCCAGCAGTTTGCTAGCGGGAAACTACAATGAGCAGTTCTTC

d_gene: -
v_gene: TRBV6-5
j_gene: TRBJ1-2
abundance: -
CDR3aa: CASSYSWGSGYTF
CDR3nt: TGTGCCAGCAGTTACTCATGGGGCTCTGGCTACACCTTC

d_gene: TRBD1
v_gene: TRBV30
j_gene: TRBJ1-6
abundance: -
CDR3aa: CAWSVTTGPNSPLHF
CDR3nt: TGTGCCTGGAGTGTCACGACAGGGCCTAATTCACCCCTCCACTTT

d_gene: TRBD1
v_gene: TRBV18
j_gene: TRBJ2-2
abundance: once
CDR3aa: CASSSRTGDGGELFF
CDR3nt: TGTGCCAGCTCATCCAGGACAGGGGATGGCGGGGAGCTGTTTTTT

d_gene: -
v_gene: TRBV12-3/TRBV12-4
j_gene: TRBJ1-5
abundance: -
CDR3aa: CASSPSFGQPQHF
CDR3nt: TGTGCCAGCAGCCCCTCGTTCGGGCAGCCCCAGCATTTT

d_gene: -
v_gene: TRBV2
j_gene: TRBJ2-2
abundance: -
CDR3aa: CASSTGSPNTGELFF
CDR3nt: TGTGCCAGCAGCACAGGGTCCCCGAACACCGGGGAGCTGTTTTTT

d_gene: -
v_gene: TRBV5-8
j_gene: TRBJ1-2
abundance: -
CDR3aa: CASSLPGLGYGYTF
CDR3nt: TGTGCCAGCAGTCTGCCGGGTTTGGGCTATGGCTACACCTTC

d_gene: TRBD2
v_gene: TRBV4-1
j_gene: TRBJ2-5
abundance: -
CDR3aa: CASTQGLAGDRETQYF
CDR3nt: TGCGCCAGCACCCAAGGACTAGCGGGAGATCGAGAGACCCAGTACTTC

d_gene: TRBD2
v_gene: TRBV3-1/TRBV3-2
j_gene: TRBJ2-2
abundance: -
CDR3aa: CASSATRLAGVTGELFF
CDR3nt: TGTGCCAGCAGCGCAACCCGACTAGCGGGGGTGACCGGGGAGCTGTTTTTT

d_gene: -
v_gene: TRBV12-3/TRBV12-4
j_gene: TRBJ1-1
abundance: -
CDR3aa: CASSPGLNTEAFF
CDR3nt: TGTGCCAGCAGTCCAGGGCTAAACACTGAAGCTTTCTTT